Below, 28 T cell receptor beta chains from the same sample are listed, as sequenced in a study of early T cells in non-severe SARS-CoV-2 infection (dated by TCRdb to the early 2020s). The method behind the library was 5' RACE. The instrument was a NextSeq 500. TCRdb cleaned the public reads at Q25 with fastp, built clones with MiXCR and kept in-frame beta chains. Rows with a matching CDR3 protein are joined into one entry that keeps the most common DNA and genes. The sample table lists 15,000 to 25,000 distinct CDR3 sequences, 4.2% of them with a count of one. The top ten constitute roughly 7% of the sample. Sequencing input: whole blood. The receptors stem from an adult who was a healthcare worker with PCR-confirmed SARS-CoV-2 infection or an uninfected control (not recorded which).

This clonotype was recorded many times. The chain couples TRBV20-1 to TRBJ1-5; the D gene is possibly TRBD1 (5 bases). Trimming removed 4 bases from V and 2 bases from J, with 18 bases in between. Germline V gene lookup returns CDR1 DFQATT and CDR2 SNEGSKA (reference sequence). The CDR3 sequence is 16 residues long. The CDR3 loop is CSAKIDDRGGNQPQHF. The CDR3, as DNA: TGCAGTGCTAAGATCGATGACAGAGGAGGCAATCAGCCCCAGCATTTT.

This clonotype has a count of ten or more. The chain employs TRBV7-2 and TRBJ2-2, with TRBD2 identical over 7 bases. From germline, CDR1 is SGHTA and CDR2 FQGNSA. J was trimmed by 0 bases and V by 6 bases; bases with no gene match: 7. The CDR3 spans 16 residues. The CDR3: CASRFNGGANTGELFF. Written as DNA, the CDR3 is TGTGCCAGCAGATTTAATGGGGGGGCGAACACCGGGGAGCTGTTTTTT.

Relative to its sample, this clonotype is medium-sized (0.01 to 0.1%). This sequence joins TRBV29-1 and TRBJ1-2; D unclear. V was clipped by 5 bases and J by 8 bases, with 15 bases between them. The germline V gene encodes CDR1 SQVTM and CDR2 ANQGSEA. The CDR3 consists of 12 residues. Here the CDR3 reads CSVYGGPLGYTF. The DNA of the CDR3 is TGCAGCGTTTACGGAGGGCCGTTGGGCTACACCTTC.

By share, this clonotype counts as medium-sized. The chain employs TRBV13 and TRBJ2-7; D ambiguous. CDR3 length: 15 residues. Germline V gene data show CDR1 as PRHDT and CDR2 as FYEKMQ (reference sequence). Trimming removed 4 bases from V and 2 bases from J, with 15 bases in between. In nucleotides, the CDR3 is TGTGCCAGCAGCTCCCCCCGGACCGCCGCCTACGAGCAGTACTTC. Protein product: CASSSPRTAAYEQYF.

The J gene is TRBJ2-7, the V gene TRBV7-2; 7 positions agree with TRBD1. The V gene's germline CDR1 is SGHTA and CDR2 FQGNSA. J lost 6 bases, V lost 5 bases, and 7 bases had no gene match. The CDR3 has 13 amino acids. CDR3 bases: TGTGCCAGCAGCATGGGACAGCACCGCGAGCAGTACTTC. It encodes CASSMGQHREQYF.

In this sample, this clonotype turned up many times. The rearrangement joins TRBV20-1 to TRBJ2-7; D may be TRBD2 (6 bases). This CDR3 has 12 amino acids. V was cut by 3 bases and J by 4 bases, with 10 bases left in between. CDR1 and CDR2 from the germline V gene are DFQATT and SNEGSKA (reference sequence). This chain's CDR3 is CSASRAGYEQYF. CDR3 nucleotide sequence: TGCAGTGCTAGTCGCGCGGGGTACGAGCAGTACTTC.

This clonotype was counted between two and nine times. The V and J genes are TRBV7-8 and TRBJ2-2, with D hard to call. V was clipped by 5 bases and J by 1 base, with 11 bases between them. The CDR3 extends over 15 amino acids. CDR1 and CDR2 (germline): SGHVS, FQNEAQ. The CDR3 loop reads CASSPIAGNTGELFF. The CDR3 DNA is TGTGCCAGCAGCCCCATAGCTGGGAACACCGGGGAGCTGTTTTTT.

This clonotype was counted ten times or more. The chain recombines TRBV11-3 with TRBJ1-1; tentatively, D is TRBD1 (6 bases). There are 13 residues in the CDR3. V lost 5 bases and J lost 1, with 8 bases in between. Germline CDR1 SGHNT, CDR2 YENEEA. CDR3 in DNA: TGTGCCAGCAGCACGGACAGGAACACTGAAGCTTTCTTT. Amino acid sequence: CASSTDRNTEAFF.

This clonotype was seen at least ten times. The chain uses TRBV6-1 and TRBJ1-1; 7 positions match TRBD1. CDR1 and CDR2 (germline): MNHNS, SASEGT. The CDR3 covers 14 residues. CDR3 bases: TGTGTTTCGACAGGGCTACCCCTGGACACTGAAGCTTTCTTT. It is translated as CVSTGLPLDTEAFF.

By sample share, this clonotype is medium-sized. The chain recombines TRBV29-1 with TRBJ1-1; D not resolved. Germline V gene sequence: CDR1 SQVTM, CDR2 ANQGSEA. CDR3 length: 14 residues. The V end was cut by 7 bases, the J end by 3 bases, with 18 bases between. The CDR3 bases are TGCAGCGGTAGACTACAGCGATGGGACACTGAAGCTTTCTTT. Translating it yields CSGRLQRWDTEAFF.

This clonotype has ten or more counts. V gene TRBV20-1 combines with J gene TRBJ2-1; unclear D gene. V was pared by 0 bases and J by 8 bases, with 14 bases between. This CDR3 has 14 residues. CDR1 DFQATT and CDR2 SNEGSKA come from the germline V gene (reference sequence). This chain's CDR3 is CSARDRRQEDEQFF. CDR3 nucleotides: TGCAGTGCTAGAGACCGCCGTCAGGAAGATGAGCAGTTCTTC.

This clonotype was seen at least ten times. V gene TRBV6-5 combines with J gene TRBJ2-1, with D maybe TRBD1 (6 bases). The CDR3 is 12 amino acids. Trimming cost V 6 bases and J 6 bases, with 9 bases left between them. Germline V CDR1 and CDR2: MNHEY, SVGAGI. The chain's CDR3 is CASRNRVNEQFF. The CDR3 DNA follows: TGTGCCAGCAGAAACAGGGTCAATGAGCAGTTCTTC.

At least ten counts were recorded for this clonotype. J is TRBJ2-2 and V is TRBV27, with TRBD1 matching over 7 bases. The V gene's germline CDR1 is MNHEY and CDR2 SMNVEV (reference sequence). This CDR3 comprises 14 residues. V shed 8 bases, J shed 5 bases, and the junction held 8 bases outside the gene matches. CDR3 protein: CASLKETGTGELFF. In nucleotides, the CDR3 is TGTGCCAGCCTAAAAGAGACAGGGACCGGGGAGCTGTTTTTT.

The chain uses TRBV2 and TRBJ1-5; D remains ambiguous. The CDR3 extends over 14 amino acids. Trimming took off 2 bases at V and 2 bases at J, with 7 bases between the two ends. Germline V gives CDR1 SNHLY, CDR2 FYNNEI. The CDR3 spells CASSEWPGNQPQHF. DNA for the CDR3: TGTGCCAGCAGTGAATGGCCGGGCAATCAGCCCCAGCATTTT. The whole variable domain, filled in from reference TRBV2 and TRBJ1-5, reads EPEVTQTPSHQVTQMGQEVILRCVPISNHLYFYWYRQILGQKVEFLVSFYNNEISEKSEIFDDQFSVERPDGSNFTLKIRSTKLEDSAMYFCASSEWPGNQPQHFGDGTRLSIL.

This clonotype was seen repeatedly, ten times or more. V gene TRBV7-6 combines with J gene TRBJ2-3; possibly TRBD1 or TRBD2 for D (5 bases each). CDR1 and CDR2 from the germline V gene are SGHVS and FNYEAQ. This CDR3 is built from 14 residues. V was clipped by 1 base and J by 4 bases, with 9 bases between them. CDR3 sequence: CASSLGGKSDTQYF. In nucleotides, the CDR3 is TGTGCCAGCAGCTTAGGGGGGAAGTCAGATACGCAGTATTTT.

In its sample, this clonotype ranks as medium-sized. CDR3 nucleotides: TGTGCCAGCAGTTGGCTAGCGGGGGGAGGTGGGCAGTTCTTC. It specifies CASSWLAGGGGQFF. The chain joins TRBV12-3 or TRBV12-4 to TRBJ2-1; 11 bases fit TRBD2. This CDR3 is 14 amino acids long. After removal of 4 bases from V and 12 bases from J, the junction contained 8 bases not matched to a gene.

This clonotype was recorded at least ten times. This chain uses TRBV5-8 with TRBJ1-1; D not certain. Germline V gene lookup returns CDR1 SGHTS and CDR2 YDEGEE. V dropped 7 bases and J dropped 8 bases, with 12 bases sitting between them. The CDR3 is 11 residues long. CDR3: CASLRRPEAFF. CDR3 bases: TGTGCCAGCCTAAGGCGTCCAGAAGCTTTCTTT.

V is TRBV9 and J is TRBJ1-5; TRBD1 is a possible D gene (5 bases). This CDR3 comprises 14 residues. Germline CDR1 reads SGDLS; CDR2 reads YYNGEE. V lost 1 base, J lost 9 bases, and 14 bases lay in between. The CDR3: CASSVSGAPGPQHF. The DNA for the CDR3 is TGTGCCAGCAGCGTAAGTGGGGCCCCTGGGCCCCAGCATTTT.

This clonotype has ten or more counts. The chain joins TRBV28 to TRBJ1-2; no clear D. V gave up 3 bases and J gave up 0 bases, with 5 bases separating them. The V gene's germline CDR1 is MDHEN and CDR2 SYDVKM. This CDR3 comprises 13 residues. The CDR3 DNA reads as TGTGCCAGCAGTTTGGCAGCTAACTATGGCTACACCTTC. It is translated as CASSLAANYGYTF.

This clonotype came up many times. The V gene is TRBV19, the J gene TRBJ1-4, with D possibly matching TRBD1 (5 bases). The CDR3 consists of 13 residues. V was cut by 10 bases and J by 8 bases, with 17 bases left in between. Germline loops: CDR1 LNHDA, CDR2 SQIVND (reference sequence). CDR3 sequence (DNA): TGTGCCACCAAACAGGAATCTCCGGAAAAACTGTTTTTT. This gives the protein CATKQESPEKLFF.

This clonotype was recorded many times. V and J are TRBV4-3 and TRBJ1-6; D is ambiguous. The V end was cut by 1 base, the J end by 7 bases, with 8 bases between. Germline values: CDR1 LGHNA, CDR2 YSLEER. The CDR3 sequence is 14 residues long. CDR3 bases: TGCGCCAGCAGCCAAGGAAACAGCAATTCACCCCTCCACTTT. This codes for CASSQGNSNSPLHF.

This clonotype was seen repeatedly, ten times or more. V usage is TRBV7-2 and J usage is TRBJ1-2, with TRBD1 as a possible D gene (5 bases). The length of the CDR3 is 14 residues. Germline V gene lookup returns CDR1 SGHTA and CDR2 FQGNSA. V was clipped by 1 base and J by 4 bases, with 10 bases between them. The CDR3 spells CASSLEGTVYGYTF. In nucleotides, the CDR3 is TGTGCCAGCAGCTTAGAAGGGACGGTCTATGGCTACACCTTC. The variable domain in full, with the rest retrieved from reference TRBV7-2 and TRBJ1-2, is GAGVSQSPSNKVTEKGKDVELRCDPISGHTALYWYRQSLGQGLEFLIYFQGNSAPDKSGLPSDRFSAERTGGSVSTLTIQRTQQEDSAVYLCASSLEGTVYGYTFGSGTRLTVV.

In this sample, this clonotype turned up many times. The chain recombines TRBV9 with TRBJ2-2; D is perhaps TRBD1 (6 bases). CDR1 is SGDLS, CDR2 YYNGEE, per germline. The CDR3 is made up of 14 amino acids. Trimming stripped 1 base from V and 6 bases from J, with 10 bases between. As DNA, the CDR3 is TGTGCCAGCAGCGTACCGAGACAGGCCGGGGAGCTGTTTTTT. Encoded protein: CASSVPRQAGELFF.

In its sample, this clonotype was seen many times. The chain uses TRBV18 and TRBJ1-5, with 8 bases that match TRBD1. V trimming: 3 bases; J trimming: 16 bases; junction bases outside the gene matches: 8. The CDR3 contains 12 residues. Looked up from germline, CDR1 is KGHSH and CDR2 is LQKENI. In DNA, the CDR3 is TGTGCCAGCTCACCTCCAGGGGGCCATCAACATTTT. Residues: CASSPPGGHQHF. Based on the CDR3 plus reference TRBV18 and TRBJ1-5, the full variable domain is NAGVMQNPRHLVRRRGQEARLRCSPMKGHSHVYWYRQLPEEGLKFMVYLQKENIIDESGMPKERFSAEFPKEGPSILRIQQVVRGDSAAYFCASSPPGGHQHFGDGTRLSIL.

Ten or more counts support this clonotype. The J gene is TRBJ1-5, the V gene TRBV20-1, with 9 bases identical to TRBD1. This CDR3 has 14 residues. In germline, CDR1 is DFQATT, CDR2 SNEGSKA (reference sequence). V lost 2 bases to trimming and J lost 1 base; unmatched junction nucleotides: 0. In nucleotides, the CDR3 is TGCAGTGCTAGAACAGGGGGCAGCAATCAGCCCCAGCATTTT. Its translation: CSARTGGSNQPQHF.

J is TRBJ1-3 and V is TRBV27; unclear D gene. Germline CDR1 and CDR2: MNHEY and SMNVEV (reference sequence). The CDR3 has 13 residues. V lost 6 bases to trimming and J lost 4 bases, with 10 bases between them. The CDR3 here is CASRTDPGNTIYF. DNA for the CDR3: TGTGCCAGCAGAACGGACCCCGGAAACACCATATATTTT.

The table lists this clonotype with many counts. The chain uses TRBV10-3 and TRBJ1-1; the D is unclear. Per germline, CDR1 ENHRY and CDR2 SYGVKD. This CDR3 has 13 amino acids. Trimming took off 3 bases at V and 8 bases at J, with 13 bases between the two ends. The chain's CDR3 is CAISDSDRGEAFF. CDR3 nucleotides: TGTGCCATCAGTGACAGTGATCGTGGGGAAGCTTTCTTT.

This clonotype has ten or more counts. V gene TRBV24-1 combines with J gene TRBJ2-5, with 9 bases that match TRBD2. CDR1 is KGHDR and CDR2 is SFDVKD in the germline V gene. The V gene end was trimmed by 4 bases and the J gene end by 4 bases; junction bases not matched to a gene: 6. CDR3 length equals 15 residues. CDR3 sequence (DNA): TGTGCCACCAGTGACTCCGGGACTAGCAGAGAGACCCAGTACTTC. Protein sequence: CATSDSGTSRETQYF.